Listed below are T cell receptor beta chains from one sample, sequenced in a study of T cell changes during pregnancy in multiple sclerosis. The data were produced by immunoSEQ multiplex PCR, yet TCRdb's version contains in-frame clones alone and is incomplete. The top ten hold more than 0.8% of the sample, which has about 89,000 clones, around 94% seen once. The material was peripheral blood, obtained in the third trimester of pregnancy. These receptors came from a female donor with multiple sclerosis, enrolled in a pregnancy study. The CDR3 runs from the conserved cysteine through the conserved F or W. The D gene is left open where the match is weak. The size entry is marked missing in some rows and otherwise reads once, few, many or a size class.

V	D	size	J	CDR3	DNA
TRBV19	NA	NA	TRBJ1-2	CASSTPSDSRGYTF	TGTGCCAGTAGTACGCCCTCCGACAGTCGTGGCTACACCTTC
TRBV2	TRBD1	NA	TRBJ1-2	CASSGTGTPEGYTF	TGTGCCAGCAGTGGGACAGGGACTCCGGAAGGCTACACCTTC
TRBV28	NA	few	TRBJ2-1	CASSFAGTFDNEQFF	TGTGCCAGCAGTTTTGCAGGGACATTCGACAATGAGCAGTTCTTC
TRBV5-1	TRBD1	NA	TRBJ1-5	CASSWGQGSNQPQHF	TGCGCCAGCAGCTGGGGACAGGGCAGCAATCAGCCCCAGCATTTT
TRBV2	TRBD1	NA	TRBJ1-5	CASSENRGQPQHF	TGTGCCAGCAGTGAGAACAGGGGTCAGCCCCAGCATTTT
TRBV25-1	TRBD2	NA	TRBJ2-7	CASSECYSGTSSYEQYF	TGTGCCAGCAGTGAATGCTATAGCGGGACGAGCTCCTACGAGCAGTACTTC
TRBV25-1	NA	NA	TRBJ2-3	CASSGWTRRTDTQYF	TGTGCCAGCAGTGGCTGGACACGCCGCACAGATACGCAGTATTTT
TRBV11-2	NA	NA	TRBJ2-7	CASRSDEGAYEQYF	TGTGCCAGCAGGTCAGATGAGGGGGCCTACGAGCAGTACTTC
TRBV2	TRBD1	NA	TRBJ2-1	CASSLHRQGIGHEQFF	TGTGCCAGCAGTCTTCACCGACAGGGGATCGGGCATGAGCAGTTCTTC
TRBV6-4	TRBD1	NA	TRBJ1-5	CASSEPRGDNQPQHF	TGTGCCAGCAGTGAACCCAGGGGGGATAATCAGCCCCAGCATTTT
TRBV5-1	NA	NA	TRBJ2-1	CARKLSGNEQFF	TGCGCCAGGAAATTGTCAGGGAATGAGCAGTTCTTC
TRBV9	NA	NA	TRBJ1-1	CASSVEEANTEAFF	TGTGCCAGCAGCGTAGAAGAGGCGAACACTGAAGCTTTCTTT
TRBV7-9	TRBD2	once	TRBJ2-3	CASSLASGGQTAQYF	TGTGCCAGCAGCTTAGCTAGCGGGGGCCAGACGGCGCAGTATTTT
TRBV5-1	NA	NA	TRBJ2-2	CASSFGAGPTGELFF	TGCGCCAGCAGCTTTGGCGCAGGCCCCACCGGGGAGCTGTTTTTT
TRBV11-2	TRBD1	few	TRBJ1-1	CASSLVRQGAKNTEAFF	TGTGCCAGCAGCTTGGTTAGACAGGGGGCTAAGAACACTGAAGCTTTCTTT
TRBV9	NA	NA	TRBJ2-3	CASSVDGTPITDTQYF	TGTGCCAGCAGCGTAGACGGGACACCCATCACAGATACGCAGTATTTT
TRBV5-1	NA	NA	TRBJ2-1	CASSSRRGSYNEQFF	TGCGCCAGCAGCTCGCGCAGGGGCTCCTACAATGAGCAGTTCTTC
TRBV5-1	NA	NA	TRBJ2-7	CASSPGYEQYF	TGCGCCAGCAGTCCCGGCTACGAGCAGTACTTC
TRBV7-6	TRBD1	NA	TRBJ2-1	CASSLRRDRASNEQFF	TGTGCCAGCAGCTTGCGCCGGGACAGGGCCTCCAATGAGCAGTTCTTC
TRBV2	TRBD2	NA	TRBJ2-1	CASILAGVYNEQFF	TGTGCCAGCATTCTAGCGGGAGTCTACAATGAGCAGTTCTTC
TRBV14	TRBD2	NA	TRBJ2-7	CASSLLAGKAYEQYF	TGTGCCAGCAGCCTACTAGCGGGAAAGGCGTACGAGCAGTACTTC
TRBV27	TRBD2	NA	TRBJ2-1	CASSSPPGLAVSSQFF	TGTGCCAGCAGTTCTCCGCCGGGACTAGCGGTTTCCTCGCAGTTCTTC
TRBV5-1	NA	NA	TRBJ1-5	CASRPDRDQPQHF	TGCGCCAGCAGACCTGACCGGGATCAGCCCCAGCATTTT